The next 29 T cell receptor beta chains were all read from a single sample in a study of shared clonotypes between healthy human individuals. Clones were sequenced by immunoSEQ multiplex PCR, and TCRdb holds only the in-frame ones, with some missing. The sample lists approximately 2.5 million clones; over 85% were seen once. Sequenced sample: naive CD4+ T cells from PBMCs. The subset: CD45RA+ positively selected. The receptors shown here come from a man between 18 and 35 years old in good health. Some clones in this sample may be carry-over from other donors' samples.

The chain carries TRBV28 and TRBJ2-6, with D tentatively TRBD2 (6 bases). CDR1 and CDR2 from the germline V gene are MDHEN and SYDVKM. The V and J ends lost 6 bases and 2 bases respectively, with 14 bases between them. This CDR3 comprises 16 residues. In DNA, the CDR3 is TGTGCCAGCAGCCCCGCATGGGGGGCTGGGGCCAACGTCCTGACTTTC. This encodes CASSPAWGAGANVLTF.

The rearrangement joins TRBV4-2 to TRBJ2-3; 9 nucleotides align to TRBD1. Germline assignment: CDR1 LGHNA and CDR2 YNFKEQ. This CDR3 contains 15 residues. The J segment lost 3 bases and the V segment lost 2 bases, leaving 3 bases of the junction unmatched. Here the CDR3 DNA reads TGTGCCAGCAGCCAACCTGGGACAGGGACAGATACGCAGTATTTT. Protein: CASSQPGTGTDTQYF.

The chain combines TRBV6-1 with TRBJ2-7; 8 bases are a match to TRBD2. The CDR3 runs 14 residues. CDR1 and CDR2 (germline): MNHNS, SASEGT. Trimming at V came to 9 bases and at J to 0 bases, leaving 7 bases not matched to a gene. This chain's CDR3 is CASKTSASSYEQYF. CDR3 sequence (DNA): TGTGCCAGTAAGACTAGCGCCAGCTCCTACGAGCAGTACTTC.

V is TRBV27 and J is TRBJ1-2; 11 bases match TRBD1. After removal of 7 bases from V and 6 bases from J, the junction contained 13 bases not matched to a gene. Germline-derived CDR1 and CDR2 are MNHEY and SMNVEV (reference sequence). The CDR3 extends over 16 amino acids. The DNA of the CDR3 is TGTGCCAGCAATCCCCGGGGCCGGGACAGGGGGGATGGCTACACCTTC. Translated: CASNPRGRDRGDGYTF.

The chain couples TRBV10-3 to TRBJ1-2; D unresolved. The CDR3 loop spans 12 amino acids. V lost 4 bases to trimming and J lost 7 bases, with 10 bases between them. Germline V gene data show CDR1 as ENHRY and CDR2 as SYGVKD. In nucleotides, the CDR3 is TGTGCCATCAGTGTCTCCCGAGGTGGCTACACCTTC. The encoded protein is CAISVSRGGYTF.

This rearrangement joins TRBV29-1 to TRBJ2-3; D call uncertain. Germline V gives CDR1 SQVTM, CDR2 ANQGSEA. Trimming shortened V by 4 bases and J by 2 bases, and 10 bases separated the two germline ends. CDR3 length: 13 amino acids. The CDR3 sequence: CSVGPVLTDTQYF. DNA for the CDR3: TGCAGCGTTGGCCCCGTCCTCACAGATACGCAGTATTTT.

On this clone itself: A junction end diverges from the germline sequence, so it may reflect a read error. The chain carries TRBV7-3 and TRBJ1-1; 8 nucleotides line up with TRBD1. Per germline, CDR1 SGHTA and CDR2 FQGTGA. The CDR3 contains 15 residues. The CDR3 sequence is CASSLTGTGDTEAFF. The DNA of the CDR3 is TGTGCCAGCAGCCTAACCGGGACAGGCGACACTGAAGCTTTCTTT.

The J gene is TRBJ2-7, the V gene TRBV4-1; TRBD2 aligns across 8 bases. CDR3 length: 14 residues. CDR1 MGHRA and CDR2 YSYEKL come from the germline V gene. The V segment lost 3 bases and the J segment 2 bases; nucleotides outside the gene matches: 3. The CDR3 protein is CASSQVLAAYEQYF. In nucleotides, the CDR3 is TGCGCCAGCAGCCAGGTACTAGCGGCCTACGAGCAGTACTTC.

For the CDR3, the DNA is TGTGCCAGCAGTTACCGACGTAGAGGGCCCTACGAGCAGTACTTC. As protein: CASSYRRRGPYEQYF. The rearrangement uses TRBV6-5 and TRBJ2-7, with D possibly matching TRBD2 (5 bases). Trimming pared 2 bases from V and 2 bases from J, leaving 13 bases between. The CDR3 is made up of 15 amino acids. Per the germline V gene, CDR1 is MNHEY and CDR2 is SVGAGI.

The chain combines TRBV11-2 with TRBJ1-2, with TRBD1 identical over 7 bases. This CDR3 is 14 amino acids long. CDR1 is SGHAT, CDR2 FQNNGV, per germline. The J segment lost 7 bases and the V segment lost 4 bases, leaving 9 bases of the junction unmatched. Here the CDR3 reads CASSSHRTGSGYTF. The DNA for the CDR3 is TGTGCCAGCAGCTCTCATCGGACAGGAAGTGGCTACACCTTC.

J is TRBJ2-5 and V is TRBV9; D gene uncertain. Trimming shortened V by 0 bases and J by 1 base, and 7 bases separated the two germline ends. CDR1 is SGDLS and CDR2 is YYNGEE in the germline V gene. This CDR3 has 14 amino acids. In nucleotides, the CDR3 is TGTGCCAGCAGCGTAGAGGCTTTCCAAGAGACCCAGTACTTC. This gives the protein CASSVEAFQETQYF.

The J gene is TRBJ1-2, the V gene TRBV27; D perhaps matches TRBD1 (6 bases). V dropped 9 bases and J dropped 6 bases, with 17 bases sitting between them. The CDR3 has 13 residues. CDR1 and CDR2 (germline): MNHEY, SMNVEV (reference sequence). For the CDR3, the DNA is TGTGCCAGTGCCGACGCAGGGGCGCATGGCTACACCTTC. Its translation is CASADAGAHGYTF.

This rearrangement joins TRBV19 to TRBJ2-7; 7 bases agree with TRBD2. Germline V gene sequence: CDR1 LNHDA, CDR2 SQIVND (reference sequence). With V trimmed by 4 bases and J by 3 bases, 9 bases remained unmatched. The CDR3 totals 15 residues. The CDR3 DNA is TGTGCCAGTAGTAGTGGCGGGAGTTCCGGCTACGAGCAGTACTTC. Residues: CASSSGGSSGYEQYF.

The chain combines TRBV19 with TRBJ2-1; TRBD2 matches 11 bases. J was trimmed by 6 bases and V by 6 bases; bases with no gene match: 10. The length of the CDR3 is 16 residues. Germline loops: CDR1 LNHDA, CDR2 SQIVND (reference sequence). CDR3 amino acids: CASRGSGRAIGNEQFF. CDR3 sequence (DNA): TGTGCCAGTAGAGGTAGCGGGAGGGCCATCGGCAATGAGCAGTTCTTC.

This chain connects TRBV25-1 to TRBJ2-3; D perhaps matches TRBD2 (6 bases). The germline V gene has CDR1 MGHDK and CDR2 SYGVNS. Trimming took off 0 bases at V and 2 bases at J, with 9 bases between the two ends. This CDR3 has 15 amino acids. The CDR3 DNA is TGTGCCAGCAGTGAATACCGGACTAACACAGATACGCAGTATTTT. Protein product: CASSEYRTNTDTQYF.

V is TRBV21-1 and J is TRBJ1-3; the table's TRBD1 call for D was not verified on the DNA. TRBV21-1 is shown as a pseudogene. This CDR3 is built from 14 residues. In DNA form, the CDR3 reads TGTGCCAGCAGCAAGACAGGGAAAGAAAACACCATATATTTT. As protein: CASSKTGKENTIYF.

This clone was picked up a small number of times. CDR3 nucleotides: TGTGCCAGCAGGCGTGATGGGGAAGCTTTCTTT. This gives the protein CASRRDGEAFF. V and J are TRBV13 and TRBJ1-1; D gene uncertain. The CDR3 has 11 residues. From germline, CDR1 is PRHDT and CDR2 FYEKMQ (reference sequence). V lost 6 bases and J lost 8, with 10 bases in between.

This chain joins TRBV6-1 and TRBJ1-4, with a possible D match to TRBD1 (5 bases). The germline V gene encodes CDR1 MNHNS and CDR2 SASEGT. CDR3 size: 14 residues. Trimming pared 10 bases from V and 7 bases from J, leaving 19 bases between. CDR3 nucleotide sequence: TGTGCCACCAAAACGGGCAGGGAAGGTGAAAAACTGTTTTTT. It yields the protein CATKTGREGEKLFF.

The count of this clone is one. The rearrangement uses TRBV5-6 and TRBJ1-2, with 7 bases aligning to TRBD1. This CDR3 has 14 amino acids. Trimming took 4 bases from V and 4 from J; bases not matched to a gene: 7. CDR1 and CDR2 (germline): SGHDT, YYEEEE. In DNA, the CDR3 is TGTGCCAGCAGCAAACCGGGACAGCGCTATGGCTACACCTTC. This translates into CASSKPGQRYGYTF.

This clone occurred a few times. The V call is TRBV5-6, the J call TRBJ1-2; D perhaps matches TRBD1 (6 bases). This CDR3 has 15 residues. The V end was cut by 0 bases, the J end by 6 bases, with 15 bases between. Germline V gene lookup returns CDR1 SGHDT and CDR2 YYEEEE. In DNA, the CDR3 is TGTGCCAGCAGCTTGGAAAACAGGGACTCGGATGGCTACACCTTC. Translating it yields CASSLENRDSDGYTF.

This chain links TRBV18 with TRBJ2-1; the match to TRBD2 covers 9 bases. Looked up from germline, CDR1 is KGHSH and CDR2 is LQKENI. This CDR3 region has 16 residues. Trimming took 2 bases from V and 0 from J; bases not matched to a gene: 2. The DNA of the CDR3 is TGTGCCAGCTCACCAAATAGCGGGGGCTCCTACAATGAGCAGTTCTTC. This codes for CASSPNSGGSYNEQFF.

The V call is TRBV2, the J call TRBJ1-1, with 9 bases lining up with TRBD1. This CDR3 spans 13 amino acids. Germline assignment: CDR1 SNHLY and CDR2 FYNNEI. With 7 bases clipped from V and 4 bases from J, the junction kept 4 bases outside the gene matches. The CDR3 DNA follows: TGTGCCAGCATGGGGACAGGGCTCACTGAAGCTTTCTTT. Translating gives CASMGTGLTEAFF.

This chain connects TRBV7-8 to TRBJ2-7; D possibly uses TRBD1 or TRBD2 (5 bases each). There are 17 residues in the CDR3. Trimming removed 5 bases at V and 1 base at J, with 21 bases between. The germline V gene encodes CDR1 SGHVS and CDR2 FQNEAQ. CDR3 residues: CASSPQPSGRPSYEQYF. The CDR3 DNA reads TGTGCCAGCAGCCCCCAACCATCGGGACGTCCATCCTACGAGCAGTACTTC. Full variable domain (remainder filled in from reference TRBV7-8 and TRBJ2-7): GAGVSQSPRYKVAKRGQDVALRCDPISGHVSLFWYQQALGQGPEFLTYFQNEAQLDKSGLPSDRFFAERPEGSVSTLKIQRTQQEDSAVYLCASSPQPSGRPSYEQYFGPGTRLTVT.

The chain has TRBV6-1 and TRBJ2-1; 10 nucleotides agree with TRBD1. Germline assignment: CDR1 MNHNS and CDR2 SASEGT. J lost 5 bases, V lost 4 bases, and 5 bases had no gene match. CDR3 length: 15 amino acids. The CDR3 here is CASSGGGQGDNEQFF. CDR3 nucleotides: TGTGCCAGCAGTGGTGGCGGACAGGGGGACAATGAGCAGTTCTTC.

This clone was observed a single time. V gene TRBV28 combines with J gene TRBJ1-5; TRBD1 might be the D (5 bases). Looked up from germline, CDR1 is MDHEN and CDR2 is SYDVKM. This CDR3 has 17 residues. V was cut by 3 bases and J by 0 bases, with 15 bases left in between. CDR3 nucleotide sequence: TGTGCCAGCAGTTTTATCGACAGATCTTATAGCAATCAGCCCCAGCATTTT. Amino acid sequence: CASSFIDRSYSNQPQHF.

The chain recombines TRBV27 with TRBJ2-7; TRBD2 matches at 10 bases. The CDR3 consists of 12 residues. Germline assignment: CDR1 MNHEY and CDR2 SMNVEV (reference sequence). The J segment lost 4 bases and the V segment lost 9 bases, leaving 3 bases of the junction unmatched. CDR3 sequence: CASSGRRYEQYF. CDR3 nucleotides: TGTGCCAGTAGCGGGAGGAGATACGAGCAGTACTTC.

The chain carries TRBV7-9 and TRBJ2-3; D gene ambiguous. Trimming stripped 5 bases from V and 3 bases from J, with 15 bases between. The CDR3 is 15 residues long. Germline V gives CDR1 SEHNR, CDR2 FQNEAQ (reference sequence). The CDR3 coding sequence is TGTGCCAGCAGCCGGAGCATGAGGTTAACAGATACGCAGTATTTT. It is translated as CASSRSMRLTDTQYF.

Regarding this clone: Within the sample, other DNA sequences also encode this same CDR3. The J gene is TRBJ2-1, the V gene TRBV28; D is perhaps TRBD1 (6 bases). CDR3 length equals 13 residues. V was clipped by 1 base and J by 7 bases, with 8 bases between them. Germline loops: CDR1 MDHEN, CDR2 SYDVKM. Here the CDR3 reads CASSLSRGNEQFF. The CDR3 DNA sequence: TGTGCCAGCAGTTTATCAAGGGGGAATGAGCAGTTCTTC.

CDR3 protein: CASSLFASGEREQFF. The CDR3 nucleotides read TGTGCCAGCAGTTTATTTGCTAGCGGGGAAAGGGAGCAGTTCTTC. V is TRBV27 and J is TRBJ2-1; 9 bases line up with TRBD2. J gave up 10 bases and V 1 base, and 8 bases lay outside the gene matches. The CDR3 is 15 residues long. Germline CDR1 is MNHEY and CDR2 is SMNVEV (reference sequence).